This T cell receptor (beta chain) was identified during a study of T cells in Graves' hyperthyroidism and ophthalmopathy. Study observations and caveats: The model forecast ophthalmopathy, anticipating it by a median roughly 6.5 months before onset.

The study enrolled patients aged 18 to 65 with newly diagnosed hyperthyroidism of under 2 months' duration. Orbital computed tomography and thyroid ultrasound, together with serum TRAb and thyroxine and clinical symptoms, were used for diagnoses. TCR beta CDR3 regions were amplified from RNA transcripts. During a first-round RT-PCR of the TCR CDR3, the HTBI primer set was used. Each CDR3 protein is one row after TCRdb ran MiXCR on the multiplex PCR reads. The sample consists of 700,000 or so distinct CDR3 sequences, 16% of them appearing once. With 7 bases removed from V and 7 bases from J, the gap between germline ends came to 11 bases. The germline gives CDR1 SGHTA, CDR2 FQGNSA. This CDR3 is built from 12 residues. The table lists this clonotype with a few counts. The antigen is undetermined.

V usage is TRBV7-2 and J usage is TRBJ2-1, with no clear D. The sequenced sample consisted of blood. The source of this sequence is a man aged 18 to 35 with Graves' hyperthyroidism. This CDR3 is CASTNRLNEQFF. As DNA, the CDR3 is TGTGCCAGCACCAATAGGCTAAATGAGCAGTTCTTC.